Listed below are T cell receptor beta chains from one sample, sequenced in a study of T cell responses to AZD1222 COVID-19 vaccine. The assay was immunoSEQ multiplex PCR, and TCRdb's table has in-frame clones only and misses some. The repertoire holds about 150,000 clones, around nine tenths seen once, with less than 3% in the top ten. The sample here was peripheral blood, taken on day 0 of AZD1222 vaccination. The receptors were gathered from an adult in good health. CDR3s include the opening cysteine and the closing phenylalanine or tryptophan. A D gene is named only where the DNA matches it firmly. Size values are once, few and many counts, or a class for expanded clones, and some rows have none.

j_call clone_size v_call d_call cdr3_nt cdr3_aa
TRBJ2-3 - TRBV5-1 TRBD2 TGCGCCAGCAGCAAACTAGCGGGGCCTAACAAGAACACAGATACGCAGTATTTT CASSKLAGPNKNTDTQYF
TRBJ1-5 - TRBV12-5 - TGTGCTAGTGGCCTCGACAGCTACAATCAGCCCCAGCATTTT CASGLDSYNQPQHF
TRBJ1-2 once TRBV9 - TGTGCCAGCAGCGTAGCGGGGGCTCGAGGCTATGGCTACACCTTC CASSVAGARGYGYTF
TRBJ1-2 - TRBV9 - TGTGCCAGCAGCGTAGGGCAAGGAGCGCCCCCCTATGGCTACACCTTC CASSVGQGAPPYGYTF
TRBJ2-5 - TRBV15 - TGTGCCACCAGCAGAGCTAGTATAACGGGCAAGGAGACCCAGTACTTC CATSRASITGKETQYF
TRBJ2-3 - TRBV12-3/TRBV12-4 TRBD1 TGTGCCAGCGGACAGGGGGCTACAGATACGCAGTATTTT CASGQGATDTQYF
TRBJ1-5 - TRBV29-1 TRBD1 TGCAGCGTCGGGACAGGGCTCAATCAGCCCCAGCATTTT CSVGTGLNQPQHF
TRBJ2-4 once TRBV7-2 - TGTGCCAGCAGCTTAGGAGCCCAGGGGGGTAGAAACATTCAGTACTTC CASSLGAQGGRNIQYF
TRBJ2-3 - TRBV5-1 TRBD2 TGCGCCAGCAGCCCCGGACTAGCGGGGGGAAAGCCGCTGGGAACAGATACGCAGTATTTT CASSPGLAGGKPLGTDTQYF
TRBJ2-7 - TRBV10-1 - TGCGCCAGCAAATTGGGCCGCAAAAGGCTGGGGCGACCCGATTGCGAGCAGTACTTC CASKLGRKRLGRPDCEQYF
TRBJ1-5 - TRBV27 TRBD1 TGTGCCAGCAGAAGACATCAGGGGGCGTATGATCAGCCCCAGCATTTT CASRRHQGAYDQPQHF
TRBJ1-4 - TRBV2 - TGTGCCAGCAGTGAAGGGTCCAGCGGTGGAGAAAAACTGTTTTTT CASSEGSSGGEKLFF
TRBJ1-5 - TRBV5-5 TRBD1 TGTGCCAGCAGCTGGACAGGGGGAAGCAATCAGCCCCAGCATTTT CASSWTGGSNQPQHF
TRBJ1-2 - TRBV20-1 - TGCTGTGCTAGTATCCCAGGGGCCCGGGGGTATGGCTACACCTTC CCASIPGARGYGYTF
TRBJ2-4 - TRBV19 - TGTGCCAGTAGTATAGACGGGGGCGGGACAGATCTAGCCAAAAACATTCAGTACTTC CASSIDGGGTDLAKNIQYF
TRBJ1-1 - TRBV12-3/TRBV12-4 - TGTGCCCTTGTTGTGGCCTTAGGCACTGAAGCTTTCTTT CALVVALGTEAFF
TRBJ2-3 - TRBV5-1 TRBD2 TGCGCCAGCAGCTCCCATAGCGGGTCGCCTAGCACAGATACGCAGTATTTT CASSSHSGSPSTDTQYF
TRBJ1-2 - TRBV21-1 - TGTGCCAGCAGCAAAGAACGGCCCGGGACAGGGGGGATTAACTATGGCTACACCTTC CASSKERPGTGGINYGYTF
TRBJ1-2 once TRBV30 - TGTGCCTGGAGTGCCTCCGGATGGACGGAGGGCTACACCTTC CAWSASGWTEGYTF
TRBJ1-6 - TRBV7-9 TRBD1 TGTGCCAGCAGCTTAGCCCAGGGGACAGCCACCCTCCACTTT CASSLAQGTATLHF
TRBJ2-7 once TRBV5-5 TRBD1 TGTGCCAGCAGCTTGGCTGGGGACAGGGGGAAGTACGAGCAGTACTTC CASSLAGDRGKYEQYF
TRBJ2-3 - TRBV19 TRBD2 TGTGCCAGTAGTAGGGGGACTAGCGGGGTGCCTAGCACAGATACGCAGTATTTT CASSRGTSGVPSTDTQYF
TRBJ1-2 - TRBV3-1/TRBV3-2 - TGTGCCAGCAGCCAAGCCCTGTTGGTGACTGAAGGCTACACCTTC CASSQALLVTEGYTF
TRBJ2-1 once TRBV4-2 TRBD2 TGTGCCAGCACCCGGACTAGCGGGGCCTCCGATGAGCAGTTCTTC CASTRTSGASDEQFF
TRBJ2-2 - TRBV7-2 TRBD2 TGTGCCAGCAGCTTGGGGCTAGCGGGGGGGCCCGGGGAGCTGTTTTTT CASSLGLAGGPGELFF
TRBJ2-5 - TRBV5-1 TRBD1 TGCGCCAGCAGCTTGGCCGGGACAGGGGCCCGGGAGACCCAGTACTTC CASSLAGTGARETQYF
TRBJ2-7 - TRBV5-4 TRBD2 TGTGCCAGCAGCTTGGTCCTAGCGGGGGGCCATATTTACGAGCAGTACTTC CASSLVLAGGHIYEQYF
TRBJ1-1 - TRBV9 - TGTGCCAGCAGCGTAGTTGGGGAGAACACTGAAGCTTTCTTT CASSVVGENTEAFF
TRBJ2-2 - TRBV5-1 - TGCGCCAGCAGCCCCTTGGTCACCGGGGAGCTGTTTTTT CASSPLVTGELFF
TRBJ1-6 once TRBV7-6 - TGTGCCAGCAGCTTAGGCAGGCCTAGGGATTCACCCCTCCACTTT CASSLGRPRDSPLHF
TRBJ1-1 - TRBV11-2 - TGTGCCAGCAGCTTAGATCTCTCCCGGGAAGCTTTCTTT CASSLDLSREAFF
TRBJ2-7 few TRBV5-1 - TGCGCCAGCAGGGGGTCCTACGAGCAGTACTTC CASRGSYEQYF
TRBJ2-5 once TRBV6-5 - TGTGCCAGCCTCCGGGCGGGGAAAGAGACCCAGTACTTC CASLRAGKETQYF
TRBJ1-3 - TRBV5-4 - TGTGCCAGCAGCTCTACCGCTGCTTCCTCTGGAAACACCATATATTTT CASSSTAASSGNTIYF